The 30 T cell receptor beta chains given below trace back to one sample, sequenced in a study of OX40 agonist ivuxolimab in advanced cancers. Receptor amplification or capture employed the immunoSEQ multiplex PCR assay. Drawn from immuneACCESS, this table holds only the in-frame rearrangements with V and J called that TCRdb kept. Clones are partly lost; checked studies trace under half to an unresolved V gene and leave the rest unexplained. The sample table holds some 66,000 clones, of which roughly 80% were seen once. The ten most abundant clones make up 5% to 6% of the sample. The material was CD4+ or CD8+ T cells sorted from blood, obtained in a trial of the OX40 agonist ivuxolimab. The receptors were sampled from an adult with an advanced solid tumor such as melanoma, head and neck, liver or kidney cancer.

This clone was counted between two and nine times. This chain connects TRBV6-5 to TRBJ1-5, with 7 bases identical to TRBD1. Germline V CDR1 and CDR2: MNHEY, SVGAGI. J gave up 5 bases and V 4 bases, and 8 bases lay outside the gene matches. The CDR3 loop spans 15 amino acids. The chain's CDR3 is CASSSAQGFYQPQHF. The CDR3 DNA sequence: TGTGCCAGCAGTTCCGCACAGGGGTTTTATCAGCCCCAGCATTTT.

This chain connects TRBV5-4 to TRBJ2-7; D might be TRBD2 (5 bases). This CDR3 comprises 13 residues. V lost 4 bases, J lost 7 bases, and 15 bases lay in between. Germline-derived CDR1 and CDR2 are SGHNT and YYREEE (reference sequence). The CDR3 region is CASSPGILQEQYV. CDR3 sequence (DNA): TGTGCCAGCAGCCCGGGGATCCTCCAGGAGCAGTACGTC.

The V gene is TRBV19, the J gene TRBJ2-2; D unclear. Germline loops: CDR1 LNHDA, CDR2 SQIVND (reference sequence). The CDR3 consists of 16 residues. Trimming took 3 bases from V and 7 from J, leaving 18 bases between them. For the CDR3, the DNA is TGTGCCAGTAGTATGGGCAGGCGCAGAGCCTACGGGGAGCTGTTTTTT. It yields the protein CASSMGRRRAYGELFF.

J is TRBJ2-5 and V is TRBV7-8, with 7 bases matching TRBD2. V trimming: 1 base; J trimming: 3 bases; junction bases outside the gene matches: 5. Germline CDR1 is SGHVS and CDR2 is FQNEAQ. This CDR3 is 15 amino acids long. CDR3 coding DNA: TGTGCCAGCAGCTTAGGCGGGGGAAGCAAAGAGACCCAGTACTTC. The encoded protein is CASSLGGGSKETQYF.

This chain joins TRBV7-6 and TRBJ2-1; the match to TRBD2 covers 8 bases. Germline V CDR1 and CDR2: SGHVS, FNYEAQ. V lost 2 bases to trimming and J lost 5 bases; unmatched junction nucleotides: 11. The CDR3 contains 17 residues. CDR3 DNA sequence: TGTGCCAGCAGCTTACGAGGTGGCGTAGCGGGAAACAATGAGCAGTTCTTC. As protein: CASSLRGGVAGNNEQFF.

The chain links TRBV6-1 to TRBJ2-2, with D uncertain. The CDR3 consists of 14 residues. Trimming pared 2 bases from V and 2 bases from J, leaving 6 bases between. Germline CDR1 reads MNHNS; CDR2 reads SASEGT. The chain's CDR3 is CASSEYGNTGELFF. The CDR3 DNA follows: TGTGCCAGCAGTGAATACGGAAACACCGGGGAGCTGTTTTTT.

The chain combines TRBV4-3 with TRBJ2-3; 9 bases match TRBD1. This CDR3 has 16 residues. Trimming removed 1 base from V and 4 bases from J; junction bases left unmatched: 6. Germline CDR1 LGHNA, CDR2 YSLEER. The CDR3 nucleotides read TGCGCCAGCAGCCAAGCCAACGGACAGGGGTCAGATACGCAGTATTTT. This encodes CASSQANGQGSDTQYF.

The rearrangement links TRBV7-2 to TRBJ1-1; a possible D gene is TRBD1 (5 bases). CDR3 length: 18 residues. Trimming removed 1 base at V and 2 bases at J, with 20 bases between. Germline values: CDR1 SGHTA, CDR2 FQGNSA. The CDR3 reads CASSLGGEAARYNTEAFF. Here the CDR3 DNA reads TGTGCCAGCAGCTTAGGAGGGGAGGCAGCTCGATATAACACTGAAGCTTTCTTT.

This chain connects TRBV19 to TRBJ2-1; the D gene is possibly TRBD1 (5 bases). Germline CDR1 and CDR2: LNHDA and SQIVND (reference sequence). This CDR3 comprises 16 residues. Between the trimmed V and J ends, which lost 0 bases and 4 bases, there was a span of 13 bases. The CDR3 DNA reads TGTGCCAGTAGTATAGAACCTGGCAGGGTATACAATGAGCAGTTCTTC. This translates into CASSIEPGRVYNEQFF. Complete variable domain (other parts from reference TRBV19 and TRBJ2-1): DGGITQSPKYLFRKEGQNVTLSCEQNLNHDAMYWYRQDPGQGLRLIYYSQIVNDFQKGDIAEGYSVSREKKESFPLTVTSAQKNPTAFYLCASSIEPGRVYNEQFFGPGTRLTVL.

This clone came up a few times. The chain combines TRBV28 with TRBJ1-6, with D uncertain. Germline values: CDR1 MDHEN, CDR2 SYDVKM. This CDR3 comprises 12 residues. V dropped 8 bases and J dropped 9 bases, with 11 bases sitting between them. The CDR3 coding sequence is TGTGCCAGCCGGCCAGAGGTTTCACCCCTCCACTTT. Translation: CASRPEVSPLHF. The full variable domain, with the rest looked up from reference TRBV28 and TRBJ1-6, is DVKVTQSSRYLVKRTGEKVFLECVQDMDHENMFWYRQDPGLGLRLIYFSYDVKMKEKGDIPEGYSVSREKKERFSLILESASTNQTSMYLCASRPEVSPLHFGNGTRLTVT.

The J gene is TRBJ2-3, the V gene TRBV15, with TRBD2 matching 11 bases. Germline V gene lookup returns CDR1 LNHNV and CDR2 YYDKDF (reference sequence). The CDR3 has 17 residues. Unmatched junction bases numbered 10, after V lost 4 bases and J lost 4 bases. The CDR3 nucleotides are TGTGCCACCAGCAATTCCTATAGCGGGGGGGCTTCAGATACGCAGTATTTT. Protein: CATSNSYSGGASDTQYF.

The chain uses TRBV29-1 and TRBJ2-7, with no clear D. In germline, CDR1 is SQVTM, CDR2 ANQGSEA. V was pared by 4 bases and J by 5 bases, with 12 bases between. This CDR3 region has 12 residues. The CDR3 loop reads CSVGATPHEQYF. The CDR3 nucleotides read TGCAGCGTTGGGGCAACTCCCCACGAGCAGTACTTC.

This clone was recorded once. The V and J genes are TRBV7-9 and TRBJ2-1; D remains unclear. Germline V gene lookup returns CDR1 SEHNR and CDR2 FQNEAQ (reference sequence). The CDR3 is 14 amino acids. The V and J ends lost 1 base and 7 bases respectively, with 11 bases between them. Here the CDR3 reads CASSLDLGRNEQFF. The CDR3, as DNA: TGTGCCAGCAGCTTAGATCTCGGACGGAATGAGCAGTTCTTC.

The CDR3 nucleotides are TGTGCCAGCAGTTTTTCCAGGGAGGGGACCCAGTACTTC. It translates to CASSFSREGTQYF. The V call is TRBV27, the J call TRBJ2-5; 7 bases map to TRBD2. CDR3 length: 13 amino acids. Trimming took 3 bases from V and 7 from J; bases not matched to a gene: 5. Germline values: CDR1 MNHEY, CDR2 SMNVEV (reference sequence).

As to this clone: Distinct nucleotide sequences in the sample also encode this CDR3. The rearrangement joins TRBV11-2 to TRBJ2-3; D unclear. The V end lost 0 bases, the J end lost 3 bases, and 4 bases lay between the germline ends. This CDR3 comprises 13 residues. The germline CDR1 and CDR2 sequences are SGHAT and FQNNGV. CDR3 loop: CASSLERTDTQYF. The CDR3 DNA is TGTGCCAGCAGCTTAGAACGGACAGATACGCAGTATTTT.

The V and J genes are TRBV27 and TRBJ1-1, with 8 nucleotides matching TRBD1. Germline CDR1 and CDR2: MNHEY and SMNVEV (reference sequence). There are 19 residues in the CDR3. V shed 9 bases, J shed 0 bases, and the junction held 21 bases outside the gene matches. In DNA, the CDR3 is TGTGCCAGTGGGAGCTTACAGGATCCCCGGGACAGGTTGAACACTGAAGCTTTCTTT. This sequence encodes CASGSLQDPRDRLNTEAFF.

V gene TRBV19 combines with J gene TRBJ1-3, with TRBD1 matching over 11 bases. The ends lost 9 bases at V and 3 bases at J; junction bases unmatched: 4. CDR3 length: 14 residues. Germline V CDR1 and CDR2: LNHDA, SQIVND (reference sequence). CDR3 DNA: TGTGCCAGCGGACAGGGGGCCTTTGGAAACACCATATATTTT. This translates into CASGQGAFGNTIYF.

This clone was seen more than once but under ten times. The genes are TRBV28 and TRBJ1-5; 10 nucleotides align to TRBD1. The CDR3 runs to 14 residues. V shed 6 bases and J 6 bases; nucleotides not matched to a gene: 5. Germline V gene lookup returns CDR1 MDHEN and CDR2 SYDVKM. The CDR3 loop reads CASRTGQGSQPQHF. The CDR3 nucleotides are TGTGCCAGCAGGACGGGACAGGGGTCTCAGCCCCAGCATTTT. Filled out from reference TRBV28 and TRBJ1-5, the complete variable domain reads DVKVTQSSRYLVKRTGEKVFLECVQDMDHENMFWYRQDPGLGLRLIYFSYDVKMKEKGDIPEGYSVSREKKERFSLILESASTNQTSMYLCASRTGQGSQPQHFGDGTRLSIL.

This chain joins TRBV14 and TRBJ2-5; D uncertain. Germline V gene sequence: CDR1 SGHDN, CDR2 FVKESK. V was trimmed by 1 base and J by 0 bases, leaving 6 bases between them. The CDR3 extends over 14 amino acids. CDR3 amino acids: CASSQAPYQETQYF. CDR3 bases: TGTGCCAGCAGCCAAGCTCCCTACCAAGAGACCCAGTACTTC. Supplemented by reference TRBV14 and TRBJ2-5, the full variable domain reads EAGVTQFPSHSVIEKGQTVTLRCDPISGHDNLYWYRRVMGKEIKFLLHFVKESKQDESGMPNNRFLAERTGGTYSTLKVQPAELEDSGVYFCASSQAPYQETQYFGPGTRLLVL.

The CDR3 DNA is TGTGCCAGTAGTATCATAAGTGGGAACAGCGTGCGGAACACCATATATTTT. Its translation is CASSIISGNSVRNTIYF. V gene TRBV19 combines with J gene TRBJ1-3; D unclear. Germline CDR1 LNHDA, CDR2 SQIVND (reference sequence). The CDR3 has 17 amino acids. V shed 3 bases and J shed 7 bases, with 22 bases lying between them.

This clone occurred once. The chain uses TRBV6-5 and TRBJ1-2; 7 bases match TRBD1. The J segment lost 2 bases and the V segment lost 5 bases, leaving 2 bases of the junction unmatched. Germline V gene sequence: CDR1 MNHEY, CDR2 SVGAGI. The CDR3 consists of 13 residues. The CDR3 loop is CASSGTVNYGYTF. CDR3 DNA: TGTGCCAGCAGTGGGACAGTCAACTATGGCTACACCTTC.

The chain combines TRBV6-1 with TRBJ2-7, with TRBD1 matching over 9 bases. J was trimmed by 2 bases and V by 6 bases; bases with no gene match: 8. This CDR3 spans 15 amino acids. Germline assignment: CDR1 MNHNS and CDR2 SASEGT. The DNA of the CDR3 is TGTGCCAGCAGAGCCGGGACAGGGTCCCCCTACGAGCAGTACTTC. Protein: CASRAGTGSPYEQYF.

V usage is TRBV7-2 and J usage is TRBJ2-1; TRBD2 aligns across 7 bases. The germline V gene encodes CDR1 SGHTA and CDR2 FQGNSA. CDR3 length: 14 amino acids. Trimming cost V 5 bases and J 4 bases; bases outside gene matches: 5. Here the CDR3 DNA reads TGTGCCAGCAGCCCCCTGGGGGGGTACAATGAGCAGTTCTTC. As protein: CASSPLGGYNEQFF.

The V call is TRBV7-9, the J call TRBJ2-1; 7 positions match TRBD2. J lost 2 bases, V lost 1 base, and 5 bases had no gene match. Germline V gene data show CDR1 as SEHNR and CDR2 as FQNEAQ (reference sequence). The CDR3 runs 16 residues. This CDR3 reads CASSLVGGSAYNEQFF. The CDR3 DNA reads as TGTGCCAGCAGCTTAGTGGGCGGGAGCGCCTACAATGAGCAGTTCTTC. The complete variable domain, with remaining parts taken from reference TRBV7-9 and TRBJ2-1, reads DTGVSQNPRHKITKRGQNVTFRCDPISEHNRLYWYRQTLGQGPEFLTYFQNEAQLEKSRLLSDRFSAERPKGSFSTLEIQRTEQGDSAMYLCASSLVGGSAYNEQFFGPGTRLTVL.

This sequence joins TRBV7-9 and TRBJ1-4; perhaps TRBD1 as D (6 bases). V lost 6 bases and J 8 bases, leaving 16 bases between the germline ends. There are 14 residues in the CDR3. The germline V gene has CDR1 SEHNR and CDR2 FQNEAQ (reference sequence). The CDR3 bases are TGTGCCAGCAGTCCAGGGGTATATGGAGAAAAACTGTTTTTT. Protein product: CASSPGVYGEKLFF.

The chain recombines TRBV12-5 with TRBJ2-2, with 11 bases fitting TRBD2. CDR3 length: 17 amino acids. The ends lost 3 bases at V and 6 bases at J; junction bases unmatched: 9. Germline assignment: CDR1 LGHNT and CDR2 FRNRAP. CDR3 sequence reads: CASGLKLLAGDPGELFF. DNA of the CDR3: TGTGCTAGTGGTTTAAAGTTACTAGCGGGGGACCCCGGGGAGCTGTTTTTT.

This clone showed up just once. The rearrangement uses TRBV7-8 and TRBJ1-2; 7 bases map to TRBD1. Germline V gives CDR1 SGHVS, CDR2 FQNEAQ. CDR3 size: 16 residues. Trimming cost V 1 base and J 5 bases; bases outside gene matches: 10. CDR3 amino acids: CASSLGSSGGGYGYTF. CDR3 DNA: TGTGCCAGCAGCTTAGGATCTTCAGGGGGTGGTTATGGCTACACCTTC. The full variable domain, in which reference TRBV7-8 and TRBJ1-2 provide the parts outside the CDR3, is GAGVSQSPRYKVAKRGQDVALRCDPISGHVSLFWYQQALGQGPEFLTYFQNEAQLDKSGLPSDRFFAERPEGSVSTLKIQRTQQEDSAVYLCASSLGSSGGGYGYTFGSGTRLTVV.

The chain has TRBV11-3 and TRBJ2-3; D ambiguous. The CDR3 has 13 amino acids. Germline V CDR1 and CDR2: SGHNT, YENEEA. The V and J ends lost 8 bases and 6 bases respectively, with 15 bases between them. CDR3 DNA sequence: TGTGCCAGCCGCGCGGTCCAAGTCGATACGCAGTATTTT. Translation gives CASRAVQVDTQYF.

The V call is TRBV18, the J call TRBJ2-3; the D gene is possibly TRBD2 (5 bases). V was shortened by 6 bases and J by 2 bases, with 18 bases between the two germline ends. This CDR3 region has 16 residues. Germline lookup yields CDR1 KGHSH and CDR2 LQKENI. This chain's CDR3 is CASSPFNRGSTDTQYF. In nucleotides, the CDR3 is TGTGCCAGCTCCCCCTTTAATCGGGGATCCACAGATACGCAGTATTTT.

This clone was counted once. This chain connects TRBV5-6 to TRBJ2-5, with D possibly being TRBD2 (5 bases). The CDR3 runs 11 residues. Per the germline V gene, CDR1 is SGHDT and CDR2 is YYEEEE. The V gene lost 5 bases and the J gene lost 9 bases, with 11 bases spanning the gap. In DNA form, the CDR3 reads TGTGCCAGCAGTCTCCACGGGGCCCAGTACTTC. Translation gives CASSLHGAQYF.